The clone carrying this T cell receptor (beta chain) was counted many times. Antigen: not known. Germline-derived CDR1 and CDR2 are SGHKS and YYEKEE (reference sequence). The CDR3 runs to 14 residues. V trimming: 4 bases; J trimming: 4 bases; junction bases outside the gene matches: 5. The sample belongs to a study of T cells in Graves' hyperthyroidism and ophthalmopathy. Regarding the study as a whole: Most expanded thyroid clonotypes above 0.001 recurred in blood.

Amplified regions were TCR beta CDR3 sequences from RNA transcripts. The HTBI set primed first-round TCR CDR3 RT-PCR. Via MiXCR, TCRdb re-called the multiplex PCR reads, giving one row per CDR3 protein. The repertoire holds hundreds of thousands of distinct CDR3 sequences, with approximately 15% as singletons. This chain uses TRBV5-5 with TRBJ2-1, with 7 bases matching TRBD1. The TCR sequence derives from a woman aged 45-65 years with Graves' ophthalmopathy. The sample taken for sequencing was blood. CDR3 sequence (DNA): TGTGCCAGCAGCAGAGACAGGGAATACAATGAGCAGTTCTTC. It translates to CASSRDREYNEQFF. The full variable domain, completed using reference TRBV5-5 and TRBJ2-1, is DAGVTQSPTHLIKTRGQQVTLRCSPISGHKSVSWYQQVLGQGPQFIFQYYEKEERGRGNFPDRFSARQFPNYSSELNVNALLLGDSALYLCASSRDREYNEQFFGPGTRLTVL.